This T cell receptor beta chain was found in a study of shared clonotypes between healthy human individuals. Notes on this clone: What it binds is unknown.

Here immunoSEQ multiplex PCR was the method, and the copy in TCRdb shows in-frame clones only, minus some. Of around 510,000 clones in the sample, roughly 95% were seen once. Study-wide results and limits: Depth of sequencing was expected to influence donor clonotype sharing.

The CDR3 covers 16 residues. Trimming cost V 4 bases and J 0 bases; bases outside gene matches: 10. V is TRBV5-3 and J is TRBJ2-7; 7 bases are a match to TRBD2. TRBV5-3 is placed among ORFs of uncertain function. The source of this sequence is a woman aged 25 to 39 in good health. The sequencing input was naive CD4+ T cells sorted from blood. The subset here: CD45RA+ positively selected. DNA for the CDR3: TGTGCCAGAAGCCTACCCCAAGCGGGACGCTCCTACGAGCAGTACTTC. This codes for CARSLPQAGRSYEQYF.